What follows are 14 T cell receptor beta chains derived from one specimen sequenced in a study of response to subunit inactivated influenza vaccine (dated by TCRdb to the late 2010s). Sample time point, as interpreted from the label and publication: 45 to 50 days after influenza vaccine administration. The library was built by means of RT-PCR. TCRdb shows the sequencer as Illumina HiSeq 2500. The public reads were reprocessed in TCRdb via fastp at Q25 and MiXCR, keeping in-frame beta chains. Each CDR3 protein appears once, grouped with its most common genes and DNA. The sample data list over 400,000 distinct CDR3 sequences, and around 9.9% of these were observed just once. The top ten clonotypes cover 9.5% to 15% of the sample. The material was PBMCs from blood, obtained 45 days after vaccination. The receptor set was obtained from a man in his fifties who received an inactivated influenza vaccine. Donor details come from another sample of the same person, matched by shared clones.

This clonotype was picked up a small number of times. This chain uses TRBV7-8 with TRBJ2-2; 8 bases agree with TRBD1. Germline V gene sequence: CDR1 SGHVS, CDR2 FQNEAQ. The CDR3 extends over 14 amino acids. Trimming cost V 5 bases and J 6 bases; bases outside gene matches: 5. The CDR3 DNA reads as TGTGCCAGCAGCCCGGGGGACAGGCCCGGGGAGCTGTTTTTT. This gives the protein CASSPGDRPGELFF.

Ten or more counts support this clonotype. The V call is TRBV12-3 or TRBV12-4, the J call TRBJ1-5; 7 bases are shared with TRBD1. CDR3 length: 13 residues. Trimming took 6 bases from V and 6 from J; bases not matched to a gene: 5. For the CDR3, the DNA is TGTGCCAGCAGCGACAGGGCCAGTCAGCCCCAGCATTTT. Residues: CASSDRASQPQHF.

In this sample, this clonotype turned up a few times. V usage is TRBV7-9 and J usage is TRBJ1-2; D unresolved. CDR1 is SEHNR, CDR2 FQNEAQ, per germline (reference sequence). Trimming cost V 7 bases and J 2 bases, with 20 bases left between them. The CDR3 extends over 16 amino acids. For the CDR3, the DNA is TGTGCCAGCAAGGACCTCGGGCCGGAGACCAACTATGGCTACACCTTC. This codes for CASKDLGPETNYGYTF. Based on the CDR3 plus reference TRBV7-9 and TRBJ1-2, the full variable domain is DTGVSQNPRHKITKRGQNVTFRCDPISEHNRLYWYRQTLGQGPEFLTYFQNEAQLEKSRLLSDRFSAERPKGSFSTLEIQRTEQGDSAMYLCASKDLGPETNYGYTFGSGTRLTVV.

The CDR3 DNA follows: TGCGCCAGCAGCCAAGATCGACCCGAAATCCGCGCCTACAATGAGCAGTTCTTC. This translates into CASSQDRPEIRAYNEQFF. This rearrangement joins TRBV4-3 to TRBJ2-1; D remains ambiguous. Trimming shortened V by 0 bases and J by 2 bases, and 17 bases separated the two germline ends. Germline V lookup: CDR1 LGHNA, CDR2 YSLEER. The CDR3 is made up of 18 amino acids.

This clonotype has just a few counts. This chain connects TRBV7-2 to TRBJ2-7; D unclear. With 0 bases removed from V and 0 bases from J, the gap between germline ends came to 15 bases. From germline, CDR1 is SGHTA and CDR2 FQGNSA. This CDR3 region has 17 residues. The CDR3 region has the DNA TGTGCCAGCAGCTTAGCGCTGCCCAGGACCTCCTCCTACGAGCAGTACTTC. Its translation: CASSLALPRTSSYEQYF.

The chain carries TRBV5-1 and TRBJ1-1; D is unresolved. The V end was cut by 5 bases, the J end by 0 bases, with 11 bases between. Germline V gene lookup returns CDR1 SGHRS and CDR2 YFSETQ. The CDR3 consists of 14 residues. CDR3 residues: CASRPSRMNTEAFF. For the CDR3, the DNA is TGCGCCAGCAGACCGAGCCGGATGAACACTGAAGCTTTCTTT.

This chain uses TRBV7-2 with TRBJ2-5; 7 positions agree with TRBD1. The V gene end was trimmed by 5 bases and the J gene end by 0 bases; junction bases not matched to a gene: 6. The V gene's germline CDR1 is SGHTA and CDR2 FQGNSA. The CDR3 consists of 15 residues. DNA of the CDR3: TGTGCCAGCAGCATCGGGACAGCGTACCAAGAGACCCAGTACTTC. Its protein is CASSIGTAYQETQYF.

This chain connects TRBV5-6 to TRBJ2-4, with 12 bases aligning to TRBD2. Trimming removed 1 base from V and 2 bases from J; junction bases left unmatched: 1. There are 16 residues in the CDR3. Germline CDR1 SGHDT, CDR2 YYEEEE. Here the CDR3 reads CASSLTSGGTKNIQYF. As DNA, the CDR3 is TGTGCCAGCAGCTTGACTAGCGGGGGGACCAAAAACATTCAGTACTTC.

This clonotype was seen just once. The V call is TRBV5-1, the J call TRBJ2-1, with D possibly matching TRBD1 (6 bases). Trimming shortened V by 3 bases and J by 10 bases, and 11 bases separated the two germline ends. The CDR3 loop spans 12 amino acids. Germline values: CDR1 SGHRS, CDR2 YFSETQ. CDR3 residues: CASSYTGTEQFF. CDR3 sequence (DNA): TGCGCCAGCAGCTACACAGGGACGGAGCAGTTCTTC.

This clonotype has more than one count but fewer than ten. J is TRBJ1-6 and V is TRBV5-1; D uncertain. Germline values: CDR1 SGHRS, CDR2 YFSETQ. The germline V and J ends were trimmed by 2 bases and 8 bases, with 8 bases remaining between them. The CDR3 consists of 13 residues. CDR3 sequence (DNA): TGCGCCAGCAGCTTCTCCCCGGATTCACCCCTCCACTTT. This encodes CASSFSPDSPLHF.

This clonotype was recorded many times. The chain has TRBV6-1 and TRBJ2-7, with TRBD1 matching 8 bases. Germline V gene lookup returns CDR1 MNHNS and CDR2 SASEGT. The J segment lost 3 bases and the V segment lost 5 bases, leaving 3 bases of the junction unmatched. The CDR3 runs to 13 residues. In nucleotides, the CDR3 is TGTGCCAGCAGTCCGGGACAGGTCTACGAGCAGTACTTC. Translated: CASSPGQVYEQYF.

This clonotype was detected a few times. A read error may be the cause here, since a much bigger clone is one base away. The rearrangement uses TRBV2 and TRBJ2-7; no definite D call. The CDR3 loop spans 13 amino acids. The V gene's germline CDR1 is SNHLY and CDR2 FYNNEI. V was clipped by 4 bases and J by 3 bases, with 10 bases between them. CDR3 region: CASSGTADYEQYF. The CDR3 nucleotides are TGTGCCAGCAGTGGGACCGCCGACTACGAGCAGTACTTC. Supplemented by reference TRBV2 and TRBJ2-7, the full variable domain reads EPEVTQTPSHQVTQMGQEVILRCVPISNHLYFYWYRQILGQKVEFLVSFYNNEISEKSEIFDDQFSVERPDGSNFTLKIRSTKLEDSAMYFCASSGTADYEQYFGPGTRLTVT.

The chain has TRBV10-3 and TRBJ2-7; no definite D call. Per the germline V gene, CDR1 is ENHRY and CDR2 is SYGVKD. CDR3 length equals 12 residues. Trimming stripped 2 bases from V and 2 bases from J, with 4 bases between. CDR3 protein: CAISESPYEQYF. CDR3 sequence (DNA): TGTGCCATCAGTGAGAGCCCCTACGAGCAGTACTTC.

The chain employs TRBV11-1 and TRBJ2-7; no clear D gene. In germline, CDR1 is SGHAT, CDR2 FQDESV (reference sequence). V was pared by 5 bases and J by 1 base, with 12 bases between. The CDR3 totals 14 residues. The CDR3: CASSPGVRSYEQYF. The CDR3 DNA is TGTGCCAGCAGCCCGGGTGTGCGGTCCTACGAGCAGTACTTC.